What follows are 2 T cell receptor beta chains derived from one specimen sequenced in a study of Graves' ophthalmopathy and Graves' hyperthyroidism. As the template, RNA transcripts were used to amplify TCR beta CDR3 regions. After a first-round RT-PCR with HTBI primers, a second-round multiplex PCR was run. MiXCR, applied by TCRdb to the multiplex PCR reads, yields one record per CDR3 protein. The sample holds over a million distinct CDR3 sequences, 35% to 40% seen once. The specimen was peripheral blood or thyroid tissue (not recorded which). Receptor source: an adult man with Graves' hyperthyroidism.

The chain is built from TRBV6-2 or TRBV6-3 and TRBJ1-1; weak D call: TRBD1 (5 bases). Germline CDR1 reads MNHEY; CDR2 reads SVGEGT. V gave up 7 bases and J gave up 1 base, with 13 bases separating them. The CDR3 loop spans 14 amino acids. The CDR3 reads CASTEAGTNTEAFF. CDR3 bases: TGTGCCAGCACGGAGGCAGGGACGAACACTGAAGCTTTCTTT.

On this clonotype itself: A much larger clone is a single base away; this may be a read error. The DNA for the CDR3 is TGTGCCAGCGGCTTTGGAATGGGGACATCCTACGAGCAGTACTTC. This sequence encodes CASGFGMGTSYEQYF. The chain links TRBV7-9 to TRBJ2-7, with D tentatively TRBD1 (6 bases). This CDR3 is built from 15 residues. Germline CDR1 reads SEHNR; CDR2 reads FQNEAQ (reference sequence). The complete variable domain, with remaining parts taken from reference TRBV7-9 and TRBJ2-7, reads DTGVSQNPRHKITKRGQNVTFRCDPISEHNRLYWYRQTLGQGPEFLTYFQNEAQLEKSRLLSDRFSAERPKGSFSTLEIQRTEQGDSAMYLCASGFGMGTSYEQYFGPGTRLTVT.